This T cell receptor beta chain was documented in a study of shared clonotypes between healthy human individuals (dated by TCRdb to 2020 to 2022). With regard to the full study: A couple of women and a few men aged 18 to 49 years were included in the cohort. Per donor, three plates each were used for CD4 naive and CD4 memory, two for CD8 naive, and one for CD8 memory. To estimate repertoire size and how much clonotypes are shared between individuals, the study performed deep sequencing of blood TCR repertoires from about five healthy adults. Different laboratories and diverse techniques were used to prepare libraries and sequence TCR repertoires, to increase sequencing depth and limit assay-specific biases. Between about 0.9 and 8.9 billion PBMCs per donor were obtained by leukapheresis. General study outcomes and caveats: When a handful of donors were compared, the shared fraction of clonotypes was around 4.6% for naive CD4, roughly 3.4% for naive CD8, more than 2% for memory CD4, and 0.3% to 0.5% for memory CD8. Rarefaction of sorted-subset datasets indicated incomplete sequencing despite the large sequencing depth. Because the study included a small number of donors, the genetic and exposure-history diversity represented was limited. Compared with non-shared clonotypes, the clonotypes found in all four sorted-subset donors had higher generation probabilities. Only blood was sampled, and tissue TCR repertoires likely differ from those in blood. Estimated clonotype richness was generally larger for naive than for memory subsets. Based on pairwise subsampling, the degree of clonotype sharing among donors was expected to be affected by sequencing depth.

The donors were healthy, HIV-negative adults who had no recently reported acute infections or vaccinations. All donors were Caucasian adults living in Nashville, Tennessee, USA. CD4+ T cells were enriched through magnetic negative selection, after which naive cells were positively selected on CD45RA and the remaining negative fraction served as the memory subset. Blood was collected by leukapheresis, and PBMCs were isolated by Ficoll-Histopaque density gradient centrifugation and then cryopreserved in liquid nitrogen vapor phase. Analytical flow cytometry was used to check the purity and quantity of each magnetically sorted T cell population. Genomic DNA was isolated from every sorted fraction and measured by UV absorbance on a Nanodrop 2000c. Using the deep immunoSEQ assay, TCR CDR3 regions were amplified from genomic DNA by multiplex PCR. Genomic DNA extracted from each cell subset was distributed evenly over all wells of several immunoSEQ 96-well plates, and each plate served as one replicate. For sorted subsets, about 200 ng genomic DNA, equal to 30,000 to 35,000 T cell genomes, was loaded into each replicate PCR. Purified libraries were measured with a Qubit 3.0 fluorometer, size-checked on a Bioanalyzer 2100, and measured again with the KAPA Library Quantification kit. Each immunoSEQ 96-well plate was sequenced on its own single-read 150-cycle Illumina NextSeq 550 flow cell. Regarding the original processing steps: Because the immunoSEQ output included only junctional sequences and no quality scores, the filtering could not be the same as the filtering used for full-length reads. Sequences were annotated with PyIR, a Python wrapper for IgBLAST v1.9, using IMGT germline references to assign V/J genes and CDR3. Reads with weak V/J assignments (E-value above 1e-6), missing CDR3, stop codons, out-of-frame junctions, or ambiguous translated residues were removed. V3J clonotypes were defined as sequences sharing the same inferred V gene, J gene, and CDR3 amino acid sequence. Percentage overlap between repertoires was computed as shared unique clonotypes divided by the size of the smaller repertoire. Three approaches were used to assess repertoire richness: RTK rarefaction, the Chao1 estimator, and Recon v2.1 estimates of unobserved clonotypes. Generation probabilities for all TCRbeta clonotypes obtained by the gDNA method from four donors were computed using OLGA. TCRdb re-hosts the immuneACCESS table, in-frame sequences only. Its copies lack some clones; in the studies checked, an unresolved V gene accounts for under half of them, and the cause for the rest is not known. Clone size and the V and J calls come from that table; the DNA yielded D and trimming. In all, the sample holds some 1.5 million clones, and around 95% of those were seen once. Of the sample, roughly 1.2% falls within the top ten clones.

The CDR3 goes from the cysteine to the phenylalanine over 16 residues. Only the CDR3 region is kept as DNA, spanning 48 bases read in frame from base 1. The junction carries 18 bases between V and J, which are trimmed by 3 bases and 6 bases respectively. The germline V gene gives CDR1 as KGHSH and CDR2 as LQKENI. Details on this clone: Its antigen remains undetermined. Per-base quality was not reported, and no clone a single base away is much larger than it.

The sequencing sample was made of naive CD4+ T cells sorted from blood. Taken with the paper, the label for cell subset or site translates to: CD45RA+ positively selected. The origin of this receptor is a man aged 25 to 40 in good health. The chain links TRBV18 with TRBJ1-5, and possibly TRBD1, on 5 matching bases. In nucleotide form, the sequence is TGTGCCAGCTCACCCGGGGTGGGGCTCGGGGGTCAGCCCCAGCATTTT. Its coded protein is CASSPGVGLGGQPQHF. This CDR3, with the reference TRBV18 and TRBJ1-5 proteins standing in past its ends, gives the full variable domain NAGVMQNPRHLVRRRGQEARLRCSPMKGHSHVYWYRQLPEEGLKFMVYLQKENIIDESGMPKERFSAEFPKEGPSILRIQQVVRGDSAAYFCASSPGVGLGGQPQHFGDGTRLSIL.